This T cell receptor beta chain derives from a study of cytomegalovirus exposure and HLA in healthy donors. The PCR made use of 60 Vbeta and 13 Jbeta primers. TCRdb keeps only in-frame clones here, not all; method: immunoSEQ multiplex PCR. This sample carries 90,000 to 140,000 clones, 75% to 90% of them seen once, and the ten largest clones take 6.9%. CDR3 length: 18 amino acids. Germline V gene data show CDR1 as SEHNR and CDR2 as FQNEAQ (reference sequence). V gave up 6 bases and J gave up 1 base; unmatched junction bases: 16. With regard to this clone: Its antigen is as yet unknown.

Study results and limitations: Among the sequence variants, a highly shared cluster was likely an artifact of sequencing. Later, an analysis found that common viral pathogens appeared to be linked with several of the most significant clusters. In a later analysis, an Asian-associated ancestry cluster reportedly showed fewer N-insertions than the approximately 620-donor mean.

J is TRBJ2-7 and V is TRBV7-9; 9 bases match TRBD1. The sequencing input was PBMCs. The clonotype comes from a man aged 25 to 40 in good health and CMV-seropositive. This CDR3 reads CASSLTGGLQRDSYEQYF. DNA of the CDR3: TGTGCCAGCAGTTTGACAGGGGGGCTCCAACGGGATTCCTACGAGCAGTACTTC.